This passage covers 8 T cell receptor beta chains from one sample sequenced in a study of T cells expressing NK-cell markers. TCRdb re-called the 5' RACE reads and gives one entry per CDR3 protein, without DNA. This sample's table has roughly 450,000 distinct CDR3 sequences. Material for sequencing was blood T cells: a sorted CD56 or NKG2C T cell subset, CD4+ or CD8+ T cells, or bulk PBMC T cells (not recorded which). All receptors derive from a woman in her fifties or sixties in good health.

CDR3 region: CAWSVGGWGETQYF. The genes are TRBV30 and TRBJ2-5. Germline V gene lookup returns CDR1 GTSNPN and CDR2 SVGIG (reference sequence). There are 14 residues in the CDR3.

The chain couples TRBV29-1 to TRBJ2-3; the D gene TCRdb calls, TRBD2, cannot be checked with no DNA. The CDR3 has 11 amino acids. Germline V gives CDR1 SQVTM, CDR2 ANQGSEA. This chain's CDR3 is CSVETSRTQYF.

This chain's CDR3 is CASSLRVDGRNQPQHF. This chain joins TRBV7-9 and TRBJ1-5. Germline CDR1 SEHNR, CDR2 FQNEAQ (reference sequence). This CDR3 has 16 residues.

The chain has TRBV3-1 and TRBJ2-3; TCRdb returns TRBD1, unconfirmable since there is no DNA. Looked up from germline, CDR1 is LGHDT and CDR2 is YNNKEL (reference sequence). This CDR3 contains 16 residues. The CDR3 loop is CASSHGPGQGTDTQYF.

The CDR3 is CASSSRQGTYNEQFF. The genes are TRBV5-1 and TRBJ2-1; there is no DNA to check the TCRdb D call of TRBD1. CDR3 length: 15 residues. Germline V gives CDR1 SGHRS, CDR2 YFSETQ.

This sequence joins TRBV12-3 or TRBV12-4 and TRBJ2-3; TCRdb gives TRBD1 as the D gene, but with no DNA this cannot be confirmed. CDR3 length equals 15 residues. The CDR3 here is CASSLGIGTTDTQYF.

The chain joins TRBV4-1 to TRBJ1-1; TCRdb picks TRBD1, but there is no DNA to check that call. Germline values: CDR1 MGHRA, CDR2 YSYEKL. The CDR3 loop spans 14 amino acids. CDR3 sequence reads: CASSQQGLSTEAFF.

The genes are TRBV12-3 or TRBV12-4 and TRBJ2-5; checking the TCRdb D call of TRBD1 is not possible without DNA. The CDR3 has 15 residues. The CDR3 loop is CASSPGQGRGETQYF.